The entry below describes one T cell receptor beta chain. TCRdb's table, derived via immunoSEQ multiplex PCR, lists solely in-frame clones and lacks some. The table records some 250,000 clones, approximately 83% of them present only once. These data come from a study of blood T cell repertoires in COVID-19. Across the study: Italy, Spain and the United States were the sources of the convalescent and acute COVID-19 samples.

The study assigned cohorts using participant-reported clinical history. Two negative PCRs, clearance, or symptom resolution had been documented for recovered Cohort 3 donors. Germline values: CDR1 SGHRS, CDR2 YFSETQ. The CDR3 spans 15 residues. V lost 0 bases to trimming and J lost 1 base, with 10 bases between them. The TCR sequence derives from a woman between 45 and 65 years old who had recovered from COVID-19. This sequence joins TRBV5-1 and TRBJ1-1, with D perhaps matching TRBD1 (6 bases). Material for sequencing was PBMCs or T cells enriched from blood (not recorded which). The CDR3 nucleotides are TGCGCCAGCAGCTTGGCGGGGACACCGAACACTGAAGCTTTCTTT. Its translation is CASSLAGTPNTEAFF.